The 25 T cell receptor beta chains below all came from one sample that was sequenced in a study of blood T cell repertoires in COVID-19. Generated by immunoSEQ multiplex PCR, the TCRdb table keeps only in-frame clones and is missing some. The data hold 130,000 to 150,000 clones, with roughly 80% observed a single time. Sequenced material: peripheral blood. The receptors here all came from a human donor in a cohort sampled during active COVID-19.

This clone occurred once. The chain has TRBV27 and TRBJ2-1; 8 positions match TRBD1. The CDR3 is made up of 16 amino acids. The V gene end was trimmed by 2 bases and the J gene end by 3 bases; junction bases not matched to a gene: 6. Germline CDR1 MNHEY, CDR2 SMNVEV (reference sequence). CDR3 protein: CASSLEGQARYNEQFF. DNA for the CDR3: TGTGCCAGCAGTTTAGAGGGACAGGCGCGCTACAATGAGCAGTTCTTC.

This clone showed up just a few times. The genes are TRBV30 and TRBJ2-7, with D perhaps matching TRBD2 (5 bases). The V end was cut by 4 bases, the J end by 6 bases, with 16 bases between. This CDR3 comprises 13 residues. Germline CDR1 and CDR2: GTSNPN and SVGIG (reference sequence). The CDR3 loop reads CAWKRDSKGEQYF. CDR3 in DNA: TGTGCCTGGAAGAGGGATAGCAAGGGCGAGCAGTACTTC. The whole variable domain, filled in from reference TRBV30 and TRBJ2-7, reads SQTIHQWPATLVQPVGSPLSLECTVEGTSNPNLYWYRQAAGRGLQLLFYSVGIGQISSEVPQNLSASRPQDRQFILSSKKLLLSDSGFYLCAWKRDSKGEQYFGPGTRLTVT.

The V gene is TRBV5-8, the J gene TRBJ1-1, with 8 bases that match TRBD1. Germline V lookup: CDR1 SGHTS, CDR2 YDEGEE. V lost 5 bases, J lost 1 base, and 4 bases stayed unmatched. The CDR3 contains 14 residues. The CDR3, as DNA: TGTGCCAGCAGATTTGGGACAGGGAACACTGAAGCTTTCTTT. It encodes CASRFGTGNTEAFF.

The chain couples TRBV4-1 to TRBJ1-4, with a possible D match to TRBD1 (6 bases). The ends were cut back, 1 base at V and 0 bases at J, with 9 bases in the middle. This CDR3 comprises 16 residues. Germline values: CDR1 MGHRA, CDR2 YSYEKL. The CDR3 bases are TGCGCCAGCAGCCAAGGACGGACAGCAACTAATGAAAAACTGTTTTTT. Protein sequence: CASSQGRTATNEKLFF.

In this sample, this clone turned up once. This rearrangement joins TRBV5-5 to TRBJ1-1, with TRBD1 identical over 7 bases. The CDR3 extends over 14 amino acids. J was trimmed by 9 bases and V by 4 bases; bases with no gene match: 12. Germline V lookup: CDR1 SGHKS, CDR2 YYEKEE (reference sequence). The CDR3 region is CASSLYTGDLKAFF. CDR3 coding DNA: TGTGCCAGCAGCCTTTATACAGGGGATCTTAAAGCTTTCTTT.

The chain links TRBV11-2 to TRBJ2-7, with D tentatively TRBD2 (5 bases). The CDR3 has 15 residues. CDR1 is SGHAT, CDR2 FQNNGV, per germline. V lost 0 bases and J 5 bases, leaving 14 bases between the germline ends. CDR3 sequence: CASSLEGRGWDEQYF. DNA for the CDR3: TGTGCCAGCAGCTTAGAAGGACGGGGTTGGGACGAGCAGTACTTC.

The chain couples TRBV7-8 to TRBJ1-2, with TRBD1 matching over 8 bases. Unmatched junction bases numbered 6, after V lost 5 bases and J lost 4 bases. This CDR3 spans 14 amino acids. CDR1 and CDR2 from the germline V gene are SGHVS and FQNEAQ. The CDR3 loop reads CASSPQTGAYGYTF. In DNA, the CDR3 is TGTGCCAGCAGCCCCCAGACAGGGGCCTATGGCTACACCTTC.

This chain connects TRBV6-5 to TRBJ1-4; D ambiguous. Per germline, CDR1 MNHEY and CDR2 SVGAGI. The CDR3 is 15 amino acids. Trimming cost V 10 bases and J 0 bases, with 15 bases left between them. The CDR3 region has the DNA TGTGCCACCCTTCGGAGGCCCGCAACTAATGAAAAACTGTTTTTT. This sequence encodes CATLRRPATNEKLFF.

The rearrangement links TRBV19 to TRBJ1-2; D ambiguous. The V gene lost 7 bases and the J gene lost 4 bases, with 16 bases spanning the gap. The CDR3 covers 14 residues. Germline loops: CDR1 LNHDA, CDR2 SQIVND (reference sequence). The CDR3 spells CASTPGRELYGYTF. The DNA of the CDR3 is TGTGCCAGTACCCCGGGGAGGGAACTCTATGGCTACACCTTC.

The rearrangement joins TRBV7-9 to TRBJ1-2; D gene unclear. The germline V and J ends were trimmed by 3 bases and 4 bases, with 9 bases remaining between them. CDR1 is SEHNR, CDR2 FQNEAQ, per germline (reference sequence). This CDR3 has 13 amino acids. Written as DNA, the CDR3 is TGTGCCAGCAGCTTGGCAGGCGCCTATGGCTACACCTTC. Its translation: CASSLAGAYGYTF. The full variable domain, completed using reference TRBV7-9 and TRBJ1-2, is DTGVSQNPRHKITKRGQNVTFRCDPISEHNRLYWYRQTLGQGPEFLTYFQNEAQLEKSRLLSDRFSAERPKGSFSTLEIQRTEQGDSAMYLCASSLAGAYGYTFGSGTRLTVV.

V usage is TRBV19 and J usage is TRBJ2-3; 7 nucleotides line up with TRBD1. The CDR3 contains 15 residues. Germline assignment: CDR1 LNHDA and CDR2 SQIVND (reference sequence). V dropped 5 bases and J dropped 1; count of bases not matched to a gene: 6. The CDR3 DNA is TGTGCCAGTAGTTCCGGGACAGTAGGCACAGATACGCAGTATTTT. Translation gives CASSSGTVGTDTQYF.

Only a few counts were recorded for this clone. The genes are TRBV6-2 or TRBV6-3 and TRBJ1-6; D possibly corresponds to TRBD1 (5 bases). CDR1 is MNHEY, CDR2 SVGEGT, per germline. There are 15 residues in the CDR3. Trimming stripped 5 bases from V and 7 bases from J, with 15 bases between. CDR3 protein: CASSRQTALNSPLHF. As DNA, the CDR3 is TGTGCCAGCAGTCGCCAGACAGCGCTCAATTCACCCCTCCACTTT.

This chain links TRBV18 with TRBJ2-7, with D unclear. Trimming left V 0 bases short and J 3 bases short, with 9 bases between. CDR3 length: 14 residues. Germline lookup yields CDR1 KGHSH and CDR2 LQKENI. Written as DNA, the CDR3 is TGTGCCAGCTCACCACCGAACTACAACTACGAGCAGTACTTC. Protein: CASSPPNYNYEQYF.

This clone has only one observation. V is TRBV5-1 and J is TRBJ1-4, with D hard to call. CDR3 length: 14 amino acids. Germline V lookup: CDR1 SGHRS, CDR2 YFSETQ. V dropped 2 bases and J dropped 8 bases, with 13 bases sitting between them. CDR3 in DNA: TGCGCCAGCAGCTTACAAGGCGAGAGGGAAAAACTGTTTTTT. It encodes CASSLQGEREKLFF.

The genes are TRBV27 and TRBJ2-3, with TRBD2 matching 7 bases. Germline lookup yields CDR1 MNHEY and CDR2 SMNVEV (reference sequence). CDR3 length equals 15 residues. V lost 6 bases, J lost 2 bases, and 8 bases stayed unmatched. CDR3 DNA: TGTGCCAGCAGCTCTTCCGGGGGGTCCACAGATACGCAGTATTTT. It specifies CASSSSGGSTDTQYF.

V is TRBV9 and J is TRBJ2-7; 10 bases line up with TRBD1. The CDR3 covers 15 residues. V gave up 4 bases and J gave up 7 bases; unmatched junction bases: 11. Germline V gene lookup returns CDR1 SGDLS and CDR2 YYNGEE. CDR3 nucleotide sequence: TGTGCCAGCAGCCCTACGGGACAGGGGTTTGGTGAGCAGTACTTC. It is translated as CASSPTGQGFGEQYF. Using reference TRBV9 and TRBJ2-7 for the parts outside the CDR3, the full variable domain is DSGVTQTPKHLITATGQRVTLRCSPRSGDLSVYWYQQSLDQGLQFLIQYYNGEERAKGNILERFSAQQFPDLHSELNLSSLELGDSALYFCASSPTGQGFGEQYFGPGTRLTVT.

The rearrangement links TRBV7-9 to TRBJ1-4; a possible D gene is TRBD1 (6 bases). There are 13 residues in the CDR3. Between the trimmed V and J ends, which lost 7 bases and 5 bases, there was a span of 11 bases. Germline CDR1 SEHNR, CDR2 FQNEAQ (reference sequence). For the CDR3, the DNA is TGTGCCAGCACAGGGGCGGGGAATGAAAAACTGTTTTTT. Translating it yields CASTGAGNEKLFF.

The rearrangement uses TRBV10-3 and TRBJ2-1, with 10 bases matching TRBD1. V lost 4 bases, J lost 1 base, and 13 bases stayed unmatched. The CDR3 sequence is 19 residues long. Germline V gene lookup returns CDR1 ENHRY and CDR2 SYGVKD. The CDR3 reads CAISAGQGKVGSSYNEQFF. As DNA, the CDR3 is TGTGCCATCAGTGCGGGACAGGGGAAAGTCGGGAGTTCCTACAATGAGCAGTTCTTC.

This chain connects TRBV5-1 to TRBJ2-7; D gene unclear. This CDR3 has 13 amino acids. The V gene's germline CDR1 is SGHRS and CDR2 YFSETQ. Trimming removed 0 bases from V and 0 bases from J, with 4 bases in between. This CDR3 is CASSLDISYEQYF. CDR3 in DNA: TGCGCCAGCAGCTTGGACATCTCCTACGAGCAGTACTTC.

This chain links TRBV28 with TRBJ1-5; 8 bases fit TRBD1. This CDR3 has 16 residues. V dropped 6 bases and J dropped 4; count of bases not matched to a gene: 11. CDR1 and CDR2 from the germline V gene are MDHEN and SYDVKM. This CDR3 reads CASSPLWDRRNQPQHF. In DNA form, the CDR3 reads TGTGCCAGCAGCCCCCTTTGGGACAGGCGGAATCAGCCCCAGCATTTT. The variable domain in full, completed from reference TRBV28 and TRBJ1-5, reads DVKVTQSSRYLVKRTGEKVFLECVQDMDHENMFWYRQDPGLGLRLIYFSYDVKMKEKGDIPEGYSVSREKKERFSLILESASTNQTSMYLCASSPLWDRRNQPQHFGDGTRLSIL.

This rearrangement joins TRBV19 to TRBJ2-3; 8 bases line up with TRBD1. CDR1 and CDR2 from the germline V gene are LNHDA and SQIVND (reference sequence). This CDR3 contains 14 residues. V dropped 5 bases and J dropped 4; count of bases not matched to a gene: 5. Here the CDR3 reads CASSWTGPPDTQYF. CDR3 bases: TGTGCCAGTAGTTGGACAGGGCCCCCAGATACGCAGTATTTT.

Only a few counts were recorded for this clone. The chain couples TRBV5-1 to TRBJ1-2; 10 bases fit TRBD1. The junction had 9 bases not matched to a gene; V was cut back by 4 bases and J by 6 bases. This CDR3 has 15 residues. The germline CDR1 and CDR2 sequences are SGHRS and YFSETQ. In DNA, the CDR3 is TGCGCCAGCAGCCTATGGACAGGGGGAGGCGATGGCTACACCTTC. The encoded protein is CASSLWTGGGDGYTF.

This chain uses TRBV7-6 with TRBJ2-3; 9 bases are a match to TRBD2. This CDR3 comprises 18 residues. V lost 5 bases, J lost 1 base, and 13 bases stayed unmatched. The germline CDR1 and CDR2 sequences are SGHVS and FNYEAQ. The CDR3 reads CASSLPAGGTRRTDTQYF. CDR3 DNA: TGTGCCAGCAGCCTCCCAGCGGGGGGCACTCGTCGCACAGATACGCAGTATTTT.

This clone came up once. The gene calls are TRBV7-9 and TRBJ2-2; the D gene is possibly TRBD1 (6 bases). Germline V gene sequence: CDR1 SEHNR, CDR2 FQNEAQ (reference sequence). The CDR3 is 18 residues long. V was trimmed by 7 bases and J by 4 bases, leaving 25 bases between them. The CDR3 loop reads CASNAIGSQGLSTGELFF. The CDR3 bases are TGTGCCAGCAACGCCATAGGTTCCCAGGGGCTCAGCACCGGGGAGCTGTTTTTT.

The rearrangement links TRBV7-8 to TRBJ2-2; 9 nucleotides align to TRBD1. This CDR3 has 18 residues. The J segment lost 2 bases and the V segment lost 5 bases, leaving 12 bases of the junction unmatched. Germline assignment: CDR1 SGHVS and CDR2 FQNEAQ. CDR3 DNA: TGTGCCAGCAGCGGGGGTCCCGGGACAGGGCTCAACACCGGGGAGCTGTTTTTT. This gives the protein CASSGGPGTGLNTGELFF. The full variable domain, rest sourced from reference TRBV7-8 and TRBJ2-2, is GAGVSQSPRYKVAKRGQDVALRCDPISGHVSLFWYQQALGQGPEFLTYFQNEAQLDKSGLPSDRFFAERPEGSVSTLKIQRTQQEDSAVYLCASSGGPGTGLNTGELFFGEGSRLTVL.